This T cell receptor beta chain is from a study of blood T cell repertoires in COVID-19. At the level of the study: PBMCs, B-cell-depleted T cells, or T cells were the source of the cDNA or gDNA that made up the material.

Germline CDR1 is LGHDT and CDR2 is YNNKEL (reference sequence). The CDR3 contains 15 residues. Germline trimming cut 5 bases from V and 0 bases from J; bases unmatched to any gene: 7. Authors' methods: Reference gene primer amplification gave nucleated cell count estimates. The repertoire was sequenced with immunoSEQ multiplex PCR; TCRdb's copy has only in-frame clones and lacks some. V, J and clone size are those of that table, while D and trimming were read from the DNA. The sample shows about 44,000 clones, 75% to 90% of them seen only once. The TCR sequence derives from a middle-aged woman with acute or convalescent COVID-19. This rearrangement joins TRBV3-1 (or the pseudogene TRBV3-2) to TRBJ2-7, with 7 positions matching TRBD2. The material sequenced was peripheral blood. Here the CDR3 DNA reads TGTGCCAGCAGCAGGGGAGGGGCGCTCTCCTACGAGCAGTACTTC. Protein: CASSRGGALSYEQYF.